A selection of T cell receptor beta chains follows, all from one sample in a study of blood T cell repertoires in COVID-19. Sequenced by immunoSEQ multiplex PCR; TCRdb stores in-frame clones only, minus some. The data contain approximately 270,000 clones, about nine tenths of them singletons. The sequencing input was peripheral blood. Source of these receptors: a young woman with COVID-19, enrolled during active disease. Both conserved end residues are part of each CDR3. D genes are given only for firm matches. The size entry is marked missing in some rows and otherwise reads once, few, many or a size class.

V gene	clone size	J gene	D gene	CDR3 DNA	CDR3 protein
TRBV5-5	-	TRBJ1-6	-	TGTGCCAGCAGCTTGGCCGACAAAACGTATAATTCACCCCTCCACTTT	CASSLADKTYNSPLHF
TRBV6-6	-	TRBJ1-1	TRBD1	TGTGCCAGCAGTCAAGACAGGGGGCACACTGAAGCTTTCTTT	CASSQDRGHTEAFF
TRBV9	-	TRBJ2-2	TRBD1	TGTGCCAGCAGCCCCGGGACAGGGACCGGGGAGCTGTTTTTT	CASSPGTGTGELFF
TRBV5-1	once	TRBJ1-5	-	TGCGCCAGCAGCTTGGAGTCAGGGGAAAATCAGCCCCAGCATTTT	CASSLESGENQPQHF
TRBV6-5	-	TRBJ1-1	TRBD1	TGTGCCAGCAGTATGAGGACAGGAAGTTCTGAAGCTTTCTTT	CASSMRTGSSEAFF
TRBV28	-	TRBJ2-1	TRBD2	TGTGCCAGCAGTTCCGGACTAGCGGGGGGCCGCAACAATGAGCAGTTCTTC	CASSSGLAGGRNNEQFF
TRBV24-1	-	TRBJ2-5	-	TGTGCCACCAGCCCCCGGACAGACGACCAAGAGACCCAGTACTTC	CATSPRTDDQETQYF
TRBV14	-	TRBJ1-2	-	TGTGCCAGCAGCCAAGACTCCACGGTGAGGTCCACCTTC	CASSQDSTVRSTF
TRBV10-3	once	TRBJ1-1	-	TGTGCCATCTCTTCCTCCCTGGGCGGGACTGAAGCTTTCTTT	CAISSSLGGTEAFF
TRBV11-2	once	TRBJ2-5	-	TGTGCCAGCAGCTTGCGTACAGGGATTTACGGGACCCAGTACTTC	CASSLRTGIYGTQYF
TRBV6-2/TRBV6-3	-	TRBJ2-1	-	TGTGCCAGCAGTAAACCGTCGACTAGAAGCTCCTACAATGAGCAGTTCTTC	CASSKPSTRSSYNEQFF
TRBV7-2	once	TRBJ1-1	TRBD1	TGTGCCAGCACTCGACAGGGACAGATGAACACTGAAGCTTTCTTT	CASTRQGQMNTEAFF
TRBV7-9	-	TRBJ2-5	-	TGTGCCAGCAGCTTTCCGGGGATCCCGCAAGAGACCCAGTACTTC	CASSFPGIPQETQYF
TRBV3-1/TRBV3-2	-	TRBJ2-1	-	TGTGCCAGCAGCCTATCAGGAAGCAATGAGCAGTTCTTC	CASSLSGSNEQFF
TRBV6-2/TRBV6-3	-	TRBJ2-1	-	TGTGCCAGCAGTTACATCCGTGAGCATGAGCAGTTCTTC	CASSYIREHEQFF
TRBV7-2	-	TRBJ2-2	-	TGTGCCAGCAGCTTAGATTACTGGAGGACCGGGGAGCTGTTTTTT	CASSLDYWRTGELFF
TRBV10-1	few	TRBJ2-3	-	TGCGCCAGCAGTCCCCGGACTAGCACAGATACGCAGTATTTT	CASSPRTSTDTQYF
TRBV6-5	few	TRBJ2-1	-	TGTGCCAGCAGTATGCCGGGACACTACAATGAGCAGTTCTTC	CASSMPGHYNEQFF
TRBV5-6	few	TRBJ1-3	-	TGTGCCAGCAGCTTGGGGGGTTTGGGGCTCTCTGGAAACACCATATATTTT	CASSLGGLGLSGNTIYF
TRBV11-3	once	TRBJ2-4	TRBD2	TGTGCCAGCAGCGAGGGCCGGGCTAGCGGGAGATATGCCTTC	CASSEGRASGRYAF
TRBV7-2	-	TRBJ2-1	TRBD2	TGTGCCAGCAGCTGGCTAGCGGGTAACTACAATGAGCAGTTCTTC	CASSWLAGNYNEQFF
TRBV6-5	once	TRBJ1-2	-	TGTGCCAGCAGGGTCCCGGGTTTTGGCTACACCTTC	CASRVPGFGYTF
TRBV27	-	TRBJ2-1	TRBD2	TGTGCCAGCAGTTTATTAGGCGGGGGGGCATGGGAGCAGTTCTTC	CASSLLGGGAWEQFF
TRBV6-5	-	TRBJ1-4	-	TGTGCCAGCAAGCCAGGCAATAATGAAAAACTGTTTTTT	CASKPGNNEKLFF
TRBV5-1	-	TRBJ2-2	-	TGCGCCAGCAGCTTGGCCTATCAGGAGGAGCTGTTTTTT	CASSLAYQEELFF
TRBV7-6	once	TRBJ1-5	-	TGTGCCAGCAGCTTAAGAGGGGGATCTCCCCAGCATTTT	CASSLRGGSPQHF
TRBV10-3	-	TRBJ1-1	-	TGTGCCATCAGTGAGGGGAGGAACACTGAAGCTTTCTTT	CAISEGRNTEAFF
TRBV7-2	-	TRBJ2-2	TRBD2	TGTGCCAGCAGGCGTGGGACTAGCGGGAACACCGGGGAGCTGTTTTTT	CASRRGTSGNTGELFF
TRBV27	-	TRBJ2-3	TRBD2	TGTGCCGCAGGGACCGGGACTAGCGGGAACCCTAGCACAGATACGCAGTATTTT	CAAGTGTSGNPSTDTQYF
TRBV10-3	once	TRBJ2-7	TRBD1	TGTGCCATCAGTGAGCCTAGACAGGGCACCTACGAGCAGTACTTC	CAISEPRQGTYEQYF
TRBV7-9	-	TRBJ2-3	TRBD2	TGTGCCAGCAGCATCCGGACTAGCGGGGGCACAGATACGCAGTATTTT	CASSIRTSGGTDTQYF
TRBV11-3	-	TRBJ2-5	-	TGTGCCAGCAGCCTCCGGGAGACCCAGTACTTC	CASSLRETQYF
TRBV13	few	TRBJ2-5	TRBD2	TGTGCCAGCAGCTTCTCTAGCGGATCGTACCAAGAGACCCAGTACTTC	CASSFSSGSYQETQYF
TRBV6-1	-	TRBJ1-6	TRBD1	TGTGCCAGCAGTGACCTGACAGGGGGAGGTGATTCACCCCTCCACTTT	CASSDLTGGGDSPLHF
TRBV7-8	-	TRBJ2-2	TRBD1	TGTGCCAGCACCCCAAAGGCGACAGGGCCCACCGGGGAGCTGTTTTTT	CASTPKATGPTGELFF
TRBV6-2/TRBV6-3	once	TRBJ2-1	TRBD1	TGTGCCAGCAGTTCCAACCGGGACAGGGGGAGGCATGAGCAGTTCTTC	CASSSNRDRGRHEQFF
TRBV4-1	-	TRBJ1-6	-	TGCGCCAGCAGCCAAGATTTTTTACAAGGGACTCTTCCAGCATATAATTCACCCCTCCACTTT	CASSQDFLQGTLPAYNSPLHF